The 25 T cell receptor beta chains given below trace back to one sample, sequenced in a study of T cells in localized non-small cell lung cancer. Sequencing was performed with immunoSEQ multiplex PCR; in TCRdb, only in-frame clones are kept and a portion is missing. Among tens of thousands of clones listed, about nine tenths were seen once. Sample: peripheral blood, taken before any cancer treatment. The receptors shown here come from a female donor of 60 years or more with stage I squamous cell lung carcinoma.

This chain joins TRBV5-6 and TRBJ1-2; D might be TRBD1 (6 bases). V lost 4 bases to trimming and J lost 5 bases, with 18 bases between them. This CDR3 has 15 amino acids. Germline CDR1 SGHDT, CDR2 YYEEEE. The CDR3 loop is CASSIQGFGGYGYTF. CDR3 nucleotide sequence: TGTGCCAGCAGCATCCAGGGGTTCGGGGGTTATGGCTACACCTTC. The full variable domain, its missing parts supplied by reference TRBV5-6 and TRBJ1-2, is DAGVTQSPTHLIKTRGQQVTLRCSPKSGHDTVSWYQQALGQGPQFIFQYYEEEERQRGNFPDRFSGHQFPNYSSELNVNALLLGDSALYLCASSIQGFGGYGYTFGSGTRLTVV.

The V gene is TRBV7-2, the J gene TRBJ1-2; 9 bases agree with TRBD1. Trimming took 6 bases from V and 8 from J; bases not matched to a gene: 4. Germline V gene lookup returns CDR1 SGHTA and CDR2 FQGNSA. The CDR3 extends over 12 amino acids. Here the CDR3 DNA reads TGTGCCAGCAGACCTACAGGGGGCGGCTACACCTTC. Amino acid sequence: CASRPTGGGYTF.

The chain joins TRBV6-1 to TRBJ1-3, with 9 positions matching TRBD1. This CDR3 has 14 residues. V was clipped by 5 bases and J by 8 bases; unmatched bases: 7. CDR1 MNHNS and CDR2 SASEGT come from the germline V gene. As DNA, the CDR3 is TGTGCCAGCAGTATTACAGGGGGCGAAGACACCATATATTTT. This gives the protein CASSITGGEDTIYF.

DNA of the CDR3: TGTGCCAGCTCATCGGGAAGAGATCAGCCCCAGCATTTT. It translates to CASSSGRDQPQHF. The chain recombines TRBV18 with TRBJ1-5; D ambiguous. Looked up from germline, CDR1 is KGHSH and CDR2 is LQKENI. The CDR3 runs to 13 residues. V was shortened by 5 bases and J by 5 bases, with 10 bases between the two germline ends.

This clone was counted a single time. The chain employs TRBV7-2 and TRBJ1-5; D may be TRBD1 (5 bases). Germline V gives CDR1 SGHTA, CDR2 FQGNSA. V was shortened by 5 bases and J by 2 bases, with 13 bases between the two germline ends. This CDR3 is built from 15 residues. The CDR3 DNA reads as TGTGCCAGCAGCAAATCAGGGTCACGCAATCAGCCCCAGCATTTT. This gives the protein CASSKSGSRNQPQHF. The full variable domain, rest sourced from reference TRBV7-2 and TRBJ1-5, is GAGVSQSPSNKVTEKGKDVELRCDPISGHTALYWYRQSLGQGLEFLIYFQGNSAPDKSGLPSDRFSAERTGGSVSTLTIQRTQQEDSAVYLCASSKSGSRNQPQHFGDGTRLSIL.

This clone was found a few times. The V and J genes are TRBV4-1 and TRBJ2-7; D is uncertain. The CDR3 length is 12 residues. CDR1 MGHRA and CDR2 YSYEKL come from the germline V gene. V shed 1 base and J shed 7 bases, with 8 bases lying between them. The CDR3 reads CASSQALGEQYF. DNA for the CDR3: TGCGCCAGCAGCCAAGCCCTAGGTGAGCAGTACTTC.

The CDR3 sequence: CASSGDYNEQFF. The CDR3 DNA follows: TGTGCCAGCAGTGGGGATTACAATGAGCAGTTCTTC. The chain links TRBV2 to TRBJ2-1; D gene uncertain. V was shortened by 4 bases and J by 4 bases, with 5 bases between the two germline ends. The CDR3 runs to 12 residues. CDR1 SNHLY and CDR2 FYNNEI come from the germline V gene.

CDR3 in DNA: TGTGCCAGCCAAGGACAGGGGATCTATGGCTACACCTTC. Protein: CASQGQGIYGYTF. The rearrangement links TRBV2 to TRBJ1-2; 9 bases fit TRBD1. The J segment lost 4 bases and the V segment lost 8 bases, leaving 5 bases of the junction unmatched. CDR3 length: 13 residues. Germline lookup yields CDR1 SNHLY and CDR2 FYNNEI.

CDR3 protein: CASSGTGGDGYTF. CDR3 in DNA: TGTGCCAGCAGTGGGACAGGGGGCGATGGCTACACCTTC. The V and J genes are TRBV2 and TRBJ1-2; TRBD1 agrees at 11 bases. The V and J ends lost 4 bases and 6 bases, in that order; junction bases with no gene match: 1. CDR3 size: 13 residues. CDR1 is SNHLY, CDR2 FYNNEI, per germline.

The CDR3 sequence: CASSRGTGELFF. CDR3 nucleotides: TGCGCCAGCAGCCGAGGAACCGGGGAGCTGTTTTTT. The V call is TRBV4-3, the J call TRBJ2-2; unclear D gene. Germline assignment: CDR1 LGHNA and CDR2 YSLEER. The CDR3 consists of 12 residues. Trimming cost V 4 bases and J 5 bases, with 5 bases left between them.

V is TRBV7-2 and J is TRBJ1-2; 7 nucleotides line up with TRBD1. The J segment lost 7 bases and the V segment lost 5 bases, leaving 1 base of the junction unmatched. This CDR3 spans 11 amino acids. Germline lookup yields CDR1 SGHTA and CDR2 FQGNSA. The CDR3 DNA is TGTGCCAGCAGCGACAGGGCTGGCTACACCTTC. Translating gives CASSDRAGYTF.

This rearrangement joins TRBV30 to TRBJ2-7, with 9 bases aligning to TRBD1. CDR3 length: 13 residues. Germline V gene data show CDR1 as GTSNPN and CDR2 as SVGIG (reference sequence). Losses at the gene ends were 7 bases for V and 6 bases for J; bases not matched to a gene: 10. The CDR3 loop is CASAGTGTTEQYF. The DNA of the CDR3 is TGTGCCTCCGCCGGGACAGGGACAACCGAGCAGTACTTC.

The chain employs TRBV27 and TRBJ2-3; unclear D gene. This CDR3 is built from 14 residues. In germline, CDR1 is MNHEY, CDR2 SMNVEV (reference sequence). The ends were cut back, 3 bases at V and 0 bases at J, with 7 bases in the middle. The CDR3 coding sequence is TGTGCCAGCAGTTTGGGTCTAAGCACAGATACGCAGTATTTT. Encoded protein: CASSLGLSTDTQYF.

The genes are TRBV6-5 and TRBJ2-7, with TRBD2 matching 7 bases. V lost 4 bases, J lost 5 bases, and 14 bases stayed unmatched. The CDR3 sequence is 16 residues long. Germline assignment: CDR1 MNHEY and CDR2 SVGAGI. The CDR3 reads CASSSFREDRNHEQYF. CDR3 bases: TGTGCCAGCAGTTCCTTCCGGGAGGATCGGAACCACGAGCAGTACTTC.

The genes are TRBV7-2 and TRBJ2-5, with D unclear. The CDR3 consists of 11 residues. V was pared by 4 bases and J by 7 bases, with 7 bases between. From germline, CDR1 is SGHTA and CDR2 FQGNSA. The CDR3 reads CASSSRGTQYF. The CDR3 nucleotides read TGTGCCAGCAGCTCCCGAGGGACCCAGTACTTC. The whole variable domain, filled in from reference TRBV7-2 and TRBJ2-5, reads GAGVSQSPSNKVTEKGKDVELRCDPISGHTALYWYRQSLGQGLEFLIYFQGNSAPDKSGLPSDRFSAERTGGSVSTLTIQRTQQEDSAVYLCASSSRGTQYFGPGTRLLVL.

The J gene is TRBJ2-1, the V gene TRBV5-8; no reliable D call. V was pared by 0 bases and J by 0 bases, with 4 bases between. CDR1 and CDR2 from the germline V gene are SGHTS and YDEGEE. The CDR3 loop spans 14 amino acids. CDR3 amino acids: CASSLEGSYNEQFF. The CDR3 DNA follows: TGTGCCAGCAGCTTGGAAGGCTCCTACAATGAGCAGTTCTTC.

The count of this clone is one. The genes are TRBV9 and TRBJ2-2; 11 bases fit TRBD2. The CDR3 is 17 residues long. Germline CDR1 SGDLS, CDR2 YYNGEE. With 0 bases clipped from V and 6 bases from J, the junction kept 7 bases outside the gene matches. The CDR3 sequence is CASSVVSSGGLAGELFF. The CDR3 DNA sequence: TGTGCCAGCAGCGTAGTGTCTAGCGGGGGGCTAGCCGGGGAGCTGTTTTTT.

In its sample, this clone was seen once. The J gene is TRBJ2-7, the V gene TRBV10-3; D might be TRBD2 (5 bases). V gave up 6 bases and J gave up 3 bases, with 18 bases separating them. Germline-derived CDR1 and CDR2 are ENHRY and SYGVKD. The CDR3 runs to 15 residues. CDR3 sequence: CAIRDDQRRDYEQYF. CDR3 DNA: TGTGCCATCAGGGACGATCAGCGGAGAGACTACGAGCAGTACTTC.

The genes are TRBV7-9 and TRBJ1-5, with 7 bases matching TRBD1. Germline loops: CDR1 SEHNR, CDR2 FQNEAQ (reference sequence). The CDR3 is 13 residues long. The trim removed 5 bases at V and 6 bases at J, leaving 4 bases unmatched. CDR3 in DNA: TGTGCCAGCAGCCCGAACAGGGGTCAGCCCCAGCATTTT. Its protein is CASSPNRGQPQHF.

The chain employs TRBV30 and TRBJ1-2; D ambiguous. Trimming cost V 8 bases and J 4 bases, with 11 bases left between them. Germline V lookup: CDR1 GTSNPN, CDR2 SVGIG (reference sequence). The CDR3 extends over 11 amino acids. The CDR3 loop reads CATTWSYGYTF. The CDR3 DNA follows: TGTGCCACTACCTGGAGCTATGGCTACACCTTC.

The chain links TRBV11-2 to TRBJ2-2; D possibly uses TRBD1 or TRBD2 (6 bases each). CDR1 and CDR2 from the germline V gene are SGHAT and FQNNGV. The germline V and J ends were trimmed by 0 bases and 4 bases, with 12 bases remaining between them. This CDR3 is 16 amino acids long. DNA of the CDR3: TGTGCCAGCAGCTTAGACCGGGGGCCGCCCACCGGGGAGCTGTTTTTT. It yields the protein CASSLDRGPPTGELFF.

This clone has just one count. The chain recombines TRBV19 with TRBJ2-1; no firm D call. Trimming pared 8 bases from V and 6 bases from J, leaving 17 bases between. Germline V gene sequence: CDR1 LNHDA, CDR2 SQIVND (reference sequence). The CDR3 covers 14 residues. This chain's CDR3 is CASDKNSRSNEQFF. The CDR3 region has the DNA TGTGCCAGTGACAAAAACAGCCGATCCAATGAGCAGTTCTTC.

The chain combines TRBV4-3 with TRBJ1-4; 7 bases are shared with TRBD1. The CDR3 has 14 amino acids. From germline, CDR1 is LGHNA and CDR2 YSLEER. The J segment lost 8 bases and the V segment lost 4 bases, leaving 7 bases of the junction unmatched. The CDR3, as DNA: TGCGCCAGCAGCCTACGGACAGGCGGGGAAAAACTGTTTTTT. As protein: CASSLRTGGEKLFF.

The V gene is TRBV4-3, the J gene TRBJ2-7, with D possibly TRBD2 on 5 matching bases. The CDR3 has 15 amino acids. CDR1 is LGHNA, CDR2 YSLEER, per germline. Trimming cost V 5 bases and J 1 base, with 15 bases left between them. Here the CDR3 DNA reads TGCGCCAGCAGCACCGGACCCGGGATTTCCTACGAGCAGTACTTC. Its protein is CASSTGPGISYEQYF.

The chain carries TRBV18 and TRBJ1-4; 8 nucleotides line up with TRBD1. The CDR3 has 16 residues. J gave up 10 bases and V 5 bases, and 15 bases lay outside the gene matches. Looked up from germline, CDR1 is KGHSH and CDR2 is LQKENI. In nucleotides, the CDR3 is TGTGCCAGCTCATCCGGACAGGGTGTCATGAACGGAAAACTGTTTTTT. Translating gives CASSSGQGVMNGKLFF.